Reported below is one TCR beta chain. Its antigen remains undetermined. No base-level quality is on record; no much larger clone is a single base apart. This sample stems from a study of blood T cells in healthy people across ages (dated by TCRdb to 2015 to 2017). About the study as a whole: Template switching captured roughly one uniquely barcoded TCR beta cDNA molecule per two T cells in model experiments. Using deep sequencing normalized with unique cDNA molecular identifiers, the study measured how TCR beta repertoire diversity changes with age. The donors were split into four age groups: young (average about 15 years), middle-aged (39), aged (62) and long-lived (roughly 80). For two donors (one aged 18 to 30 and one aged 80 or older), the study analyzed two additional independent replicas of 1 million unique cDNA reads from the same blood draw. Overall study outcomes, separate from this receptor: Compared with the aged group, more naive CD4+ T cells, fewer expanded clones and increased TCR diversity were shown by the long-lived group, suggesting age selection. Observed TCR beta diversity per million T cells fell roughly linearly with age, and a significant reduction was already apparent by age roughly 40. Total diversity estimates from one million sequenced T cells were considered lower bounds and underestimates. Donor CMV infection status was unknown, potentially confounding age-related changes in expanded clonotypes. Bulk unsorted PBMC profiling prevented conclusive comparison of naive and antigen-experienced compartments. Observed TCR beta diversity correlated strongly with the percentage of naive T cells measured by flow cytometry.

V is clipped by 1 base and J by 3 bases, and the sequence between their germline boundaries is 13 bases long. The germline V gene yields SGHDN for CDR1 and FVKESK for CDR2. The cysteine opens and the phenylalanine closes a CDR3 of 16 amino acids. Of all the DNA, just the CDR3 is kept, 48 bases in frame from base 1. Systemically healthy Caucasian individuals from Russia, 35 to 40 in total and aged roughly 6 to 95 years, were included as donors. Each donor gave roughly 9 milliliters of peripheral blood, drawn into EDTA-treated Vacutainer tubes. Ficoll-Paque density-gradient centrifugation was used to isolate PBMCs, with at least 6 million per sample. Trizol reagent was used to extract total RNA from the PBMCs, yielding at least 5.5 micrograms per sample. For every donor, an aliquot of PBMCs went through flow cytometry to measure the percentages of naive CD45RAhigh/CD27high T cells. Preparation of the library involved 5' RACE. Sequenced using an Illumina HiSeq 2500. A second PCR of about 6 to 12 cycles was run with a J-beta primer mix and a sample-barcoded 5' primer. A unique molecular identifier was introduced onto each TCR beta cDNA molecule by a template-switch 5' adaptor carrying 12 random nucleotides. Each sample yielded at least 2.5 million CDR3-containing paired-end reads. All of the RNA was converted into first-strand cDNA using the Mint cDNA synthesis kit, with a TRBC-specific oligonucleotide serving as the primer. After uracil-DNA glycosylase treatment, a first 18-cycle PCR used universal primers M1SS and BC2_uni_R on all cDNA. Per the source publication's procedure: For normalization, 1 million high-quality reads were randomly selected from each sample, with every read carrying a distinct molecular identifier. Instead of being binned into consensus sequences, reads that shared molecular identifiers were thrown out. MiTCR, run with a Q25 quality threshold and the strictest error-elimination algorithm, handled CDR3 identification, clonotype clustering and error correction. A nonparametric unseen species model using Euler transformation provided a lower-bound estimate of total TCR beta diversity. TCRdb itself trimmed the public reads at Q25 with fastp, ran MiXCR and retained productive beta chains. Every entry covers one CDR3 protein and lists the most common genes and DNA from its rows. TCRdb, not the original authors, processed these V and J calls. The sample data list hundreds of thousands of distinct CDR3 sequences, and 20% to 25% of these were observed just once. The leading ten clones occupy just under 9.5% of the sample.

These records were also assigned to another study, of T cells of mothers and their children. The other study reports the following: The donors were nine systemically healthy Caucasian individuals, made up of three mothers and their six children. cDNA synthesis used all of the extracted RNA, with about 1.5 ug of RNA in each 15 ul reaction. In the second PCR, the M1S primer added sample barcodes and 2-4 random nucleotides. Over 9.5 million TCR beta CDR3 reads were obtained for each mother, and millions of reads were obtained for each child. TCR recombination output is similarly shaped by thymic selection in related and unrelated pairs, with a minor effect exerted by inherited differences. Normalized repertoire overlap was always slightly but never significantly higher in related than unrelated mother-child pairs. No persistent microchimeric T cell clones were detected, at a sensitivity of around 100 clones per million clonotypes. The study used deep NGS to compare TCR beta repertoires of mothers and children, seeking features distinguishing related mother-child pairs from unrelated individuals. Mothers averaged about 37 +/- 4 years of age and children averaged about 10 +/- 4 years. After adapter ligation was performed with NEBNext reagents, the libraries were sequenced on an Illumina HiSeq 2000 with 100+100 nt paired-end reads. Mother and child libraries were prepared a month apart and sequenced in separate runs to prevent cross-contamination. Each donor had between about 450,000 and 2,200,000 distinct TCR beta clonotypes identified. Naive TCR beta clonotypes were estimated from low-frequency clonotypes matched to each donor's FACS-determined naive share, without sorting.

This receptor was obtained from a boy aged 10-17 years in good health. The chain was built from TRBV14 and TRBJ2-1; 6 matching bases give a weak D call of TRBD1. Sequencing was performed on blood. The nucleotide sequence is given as TGTGCCAGCAGCCAAGGGGGGACACTCCTCTACAATGAGCAGTTCTTC. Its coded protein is CASSQGGTLLYNEQFF.